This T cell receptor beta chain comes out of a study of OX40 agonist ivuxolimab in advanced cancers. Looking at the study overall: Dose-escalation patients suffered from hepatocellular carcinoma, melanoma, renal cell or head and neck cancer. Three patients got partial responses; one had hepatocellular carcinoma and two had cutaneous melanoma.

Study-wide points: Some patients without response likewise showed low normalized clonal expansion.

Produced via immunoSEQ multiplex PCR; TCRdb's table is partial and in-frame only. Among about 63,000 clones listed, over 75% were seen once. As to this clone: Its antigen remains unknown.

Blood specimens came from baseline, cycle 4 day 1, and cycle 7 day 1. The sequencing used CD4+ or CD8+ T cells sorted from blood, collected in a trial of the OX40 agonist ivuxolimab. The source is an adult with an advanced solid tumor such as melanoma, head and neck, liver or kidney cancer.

The CDR3: CASSISGMSSYNEQFF. The CDR3 region has the DNA TGTGCCAGCAGCATTAGCGGGATGAGCTCCTACAATGAGCAGTTCTTC. The chain uses TRBV7-2 and TRBJ2-1, with 8 bases that match TRBD2. V was clipped by 5 bases and J by 0 bases; unmatched bases: 6. CDR1 is SGHTA and CDR2 is FQGNSA in the germline V gene. This CDR3 spans 16 amino acids.